This T cell receptor beta chain was sequenced in a study of T cells in Graves' hyperthyroidism and ophthalmopathy. Regarding the study as a whole: Model predictions of ophthalmopathy came a median roughly 6.4 months before onset.

Diagnoses were established using clinical symptoms, serum thyroxine and TRAb, thyroid ultrasound and orbital computed tomography. Researchers amplified the TCR beta CDR3 regions from RNA transcripts. The study used the HTBI primer set for a first-round RT-PCR of the TCR CDR3. TCRdb recomputed calls from the multiplex PCR reads with MiXCR, one row per CDR3 protein. In the table there are a few hundred thousand distinct CDR3 sequences, more than 20% of which are singletons. This clonotype was counted ten times or more. Its antigen is still unknown. The V end was cut by 8 bases, the J end by 2 bases, with 10 bases between. Germline loops: CDR1 SNHLY, CDR2 FYNNEI. This CDR3 contains 12 residues.

V is TRBV2 and J is TRBJ2-7; D gene ambiguous. The sequenced sample was blood. The TCR originated in a man aged 18 to 30 with Graves' hyperthyroidism. The CDR3 DNA is TGTGCCAGCCGCGATGGAACCTACGAGCAGTACTTC. This encodes CASRDGTYEQYF.